This T cell receptor beta chain was sequenced during a study of a mutant IDH1 vaccine in newly diagnosed glioma. Study information: Initiation of the vaccine course occurred 4-6 weeks after radiotherapy alone, or alongside temozolomide cycles. The therapy given earlier, which was standard therapy, consisted of radiotherapy, temozolomide, or both, and most of the patients received both.

Noted time point: week 5, during vaccination. It was 300 ug of mutant IDH1 20-mer peptide that made up each vaccine dose, given with topical imiquimod. In the case of this clone: Its target is not known.

Clones were sequenced by immunoSEQ multiplex PCR, and TCRdb holds only the in-frame ones, with some missing. This sample has roughly 28,000 clones; 89% occur once, and the top ten carry roughly a fifth. The receptor was derived from a young man with glioma. The material was PBMCs, obtained from a glioma patient whose treatment included an IDH1 peptide vaccine.

Here the CDR3 reads CASSHAARGSTQYF. In DNA, the CDR3 is TGTGCCAGTTCCCACGCCGCCAGGGGGTCAACCCAGTACTTC. This sequence joins TRBV19 and TRBJ2-5; 7 positions match TRBD1. The V gene's germline CDR1 is LNHDA and CDR2 SQIVND (reference sequence). V was clipped by 8 bases and J by 8 bases; unmatched bases: 14. The CDR3 extends over 14 amino acids.